Described below is a single T cell receptor (beta chain) sequence and its context. This clonotype was detected many times. Its antigen target is currently unknown. No much larger clonotype is one base removed from it; base qualities were not supplied. This entry comes from a study of regulatory T cells in long-lasting Graves disease (dated by TCRdb to 2020 to 2022). Regarding the research as a whole: Newly diagnosed Graves' disease patients had taken antithyroid drugs for less than 3 months. A total of 35 or so samples were covered by TCR sequencing, comprising 13 persistent and 20 or so newly diagnosed Graves' disease patients. This study used TCR sequencing and RNA sequencing of peripheral blood to compare persistent Graves' disease patients against newly diagnosed Graves' disease patients. The study took place in China and was registered as a clinical trial. What the research found in general, with its limitations: Only peripheral blood was studied, because thyroid tissue, the primary lesion, was inaccessible. Sequencing and analysis were restricted to the TCR beta chain. Compared with newly diagnosed patients, persistent Graves' disease patients had lower TCR Shannon entropy and fewer highly expanded clones, which suggests clonal expansion. More public clonotypes were shared among persistent patients (about 2,800) than among newly diagnosed patients (roughly 1,000). TRBV28, TRBJ1-2 and TRBJ2-5 were preferentially used in persistent disease, while TRBV20-1 and TRBJ2-1 were favored in newly diagnosed disease. The authors noted that the small sample size was a limitation that may lower accuracy.

The time point label, as the study defines it: newly diagnosed GD, antithyroid drugs for less than 3 months. For both TCR sequencing and RNA sequencing, RNA was extracted from PBMCs using TRIzol. The diagnosis of Graves' disease was made according to American Thyroid Association guidelines. The patients came from an endocrinology department in Xi'an, China. From each patient, approximately 9 milliliters of peripheral blood was collected into an EDTA anticoagulant tube. Ficoll Paque Plus density gradient separation was used to isolate PBMCs, and no additional T cell sorting was done. An Agilent 2100 Bioanalyzer and agarose gel were used to check RNA quality, and a NanoDrop 2000 was used to measure RNA concentration. Trimmed from V: 6 bases; trimmed from J: 2 bases; junction bases lacking a gene match: 7. The germline V gene supplies CDR1 SGHRS and CDR2 YFSETQ. Spanning cysteine to phenylalanine, the CDR3 consists of 14 amino acids. Only the CDR3 part of the read is kept: 42 bases, read in frame from the first base.

Library prep was done by multiplex PCR. Sequencing used an Illumina HiSeq 4000. iRepertoire HTBI primers and Arm-PCR amplification of CDR3 regions were used to construct TCR beta libraries. Gel purification was performed on PCR products prior to sequencing. Processing in the source paper ran as follows. Across samples, around 62 TRBV and over 11 TRBJ segments were identified and used for gene usage analysis of CDR3 amino acid clonotypes. Filtered high-quality paired reads were merged into contigs using COPE and FqMerger. BLAST was used to align contigs to IMGT TRBV, TRBD and TRBJ reference genes, with CDR3 defined following IMGT. Any clonotype with a frequency above 0.1% was classified as a highly expanded clone. Shannon entropy was used to measure repertoire diversity, and the Gini coefficient was used to measure V-J evenness. Clonotypes shared by more than one individual were considered public. The public reads were reprocessed in TCRdb via fastp at Q25 and MiXCR, keeping in-frame beta chains. Under each unique CDR3 protein, matching rows form one entry showing the most common genes and DNA. TCRdb, not the authors, supplied the V and J calls. The sample table contains under 800,000 distinct CDR3 sequences; only one count was recorded for 16% of them. The ten largest clones represent 15% to 20% of the sample.

The same data also went into a second study, on T cells in Graves' hyperthyroidism and ophthalmopathy. The second study reports: Graves' hyperthyroidism was defined as stable when no progression to ophthalmopathy occurred over 18 months of follow-up. Hyperthyroidism patients were newly diagnosed, with disease duration under 2 months, and aged 18 to 65 years. Any patient with an uncontrolled infection, another autoimmune disease, pregnancy or lactation was excluded. Diagnoses were established on the basis of clinical symptoms, serum thyroxine and TRAb, thyroid ultrasound, and orbital computed tomography. The TCR CDR3 was subjected to a first round of RT-PCR using the HTBI primer set and the Qiagen OneStep RT-PCR kit. Most expanded thyroid clonotypes (frequency above 0.001) were also detected in blood, suggesting blood repertoires may reflect thyroid immune responses. In cross-validation, a model built on a 13 V-J signature told ophthalmopathy apart from stable hyperthyroidism with roughly 87% sensitivity and roughly 81% specificity, and in testing the same model reached 80%/75%. In validation, progression to ophthalmopathy was predicted by the model with almost 71% sensitivity and 72% to 85% specificity, a median of approximately 6.5 months before onset. To identify TCR V-J signatures that set the groups apart, the researchers used a discovery cohort of 100 patients, made up of under 45 with Graves' ophthalmopathy and approximately 57 with stable Graves' hyperthyroidism. Whether ophthalmopathy could be predicted prospectively was tested in an independent validation cohort made up of under 20 hyperthyroidism patients plus 17 patients who later progressed to ophthalmopathy. For training and testing, the 80 to 100 patients in the discovery cohort were randomly divided in a 7:3 ratio. The study also compared thyroid tissue and blood T-cell repertoires from about 6 Graves' hyperthyroidism patients. After sampling, hyperthyroidism patients received methimazole starting at 30 mg daily, and ophthalmopathy patients received high-dose intravenous methylprednisolone. A second multiplex PCR round built the libraries, followed by size selection and purification. Paired-end sequencing of the libraries was performed with 100 bp reads on an Illumina HiSeq2000. SOAPnuke was used to process the raw data, removing reads that contained adapters or uncalled bases, had a mean Phred below 15, or lacked an exact match to the constant primer or identifier. COPE v1.2.5 was used to merge high-quality paired reads, and clonotypes were defined as unique nucleotide sequences. Clonotypes were aligned to IMGT TRBV, TRBD and TRBJ reference segments using MiTCR v1.1. The analysis was restricted to V-J combinations with a frequency above 0.0001, which together covered 99% to 99.2% of the repertoires. A TCS score was defined as the ratio between F50 (clonal expansion) and ExV (chaos), using BLOSUM62-based TCRdist between CDR3 peptides within each V-J. Welch's t-statistics and random forest reduced around 520 V-J features to 10 to 15, which were used in a naive Bayes classifier (R e1071). No statistical method was used to set the sample size in advance, and investigators knew the group allocation. The paper reports TCR Vbeta CDR3 sequencing of approximately 140 peripheral blood samples: around 41 ophthalmopathy, about 75 hyperthyroidism and some 17 progressor patients.

This specimen consisted of peripheral blood mononuclear cells (PBMCs), obtained at new diagnosis, from a patient treated with antithyroid drugs. The sequence was obtained from a woman aged 25 to 39 with Graves disease. Donor details come from another sample of the same person, matched by shared clones. The receptor chain draws on TRBV5-1 and TRBJ2-5; TRBD2 matches 7 bases in the middle. In nucleotides, the sequence is TGCGCCAGCAACGTCTTAGCGGGTCAAGAGACCCAGTACTTC. It translates as CASNVLAGQETQYF.